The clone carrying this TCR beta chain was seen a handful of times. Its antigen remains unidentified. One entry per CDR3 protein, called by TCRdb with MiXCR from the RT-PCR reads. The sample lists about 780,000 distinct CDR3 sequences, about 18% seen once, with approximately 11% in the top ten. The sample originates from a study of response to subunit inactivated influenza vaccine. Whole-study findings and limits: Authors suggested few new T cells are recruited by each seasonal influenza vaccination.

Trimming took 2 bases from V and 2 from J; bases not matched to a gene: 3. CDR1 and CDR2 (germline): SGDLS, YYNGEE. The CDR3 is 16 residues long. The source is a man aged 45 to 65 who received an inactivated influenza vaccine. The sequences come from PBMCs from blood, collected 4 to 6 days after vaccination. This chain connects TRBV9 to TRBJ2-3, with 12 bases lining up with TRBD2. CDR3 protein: CASSVRTSGTTDTQYF. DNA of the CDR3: TGTGCCAGCAGCGTCAGGACTAGCGGGACCACAGATACGCAGTATTTT.